Below, 30 T cell receptor beta chains from the same sample are listed, as sequenced in a study of blood T cell repertoires in COVID-19. Sequencing was performed with immunoSEQ multiplex PCR; in TCRdb, only in-frame clones are kept and a portion is missing. Seen here are 250,000 to 350,000 clones, approximately 90% observed once, and the top ten hold about 2.2%. Material for sequencing was peripheral blood. The origin of the receptors is a woman in her forties or fifties who had recovered from COVID-19.

This sequence joins TRBV18 and TRBJ2-1; D unclear. Germline V CDR1 and CDR2: KGHSH, LQKENI. Trimming removed 6 bases at V and 2 bases at J, with 14 bases between. The CDR3 totals 15 residues. The CDR3 nucleotides read TGTGCCAGCTCGTCCATGTCCGGTACCTACAATGAGCAGTTCTTC. Amino acid sequence: CASSSMSGTYNEQFF.

V and J are TRBV27 and TRBJ2-3; maybe TRBD2 (5 bases). In germline, CDR1 is MNHEY, CDR2 SMNVEV (reference sequence). Trimming removed 3 bases from V and 2 bases from J, with 9 bases in between. This CDR3 contains 14 residues. In nucleotides, the CDR3 is TGTGCCAGCAGTTTGATCCGGGACACAGATACGCAGTATTTT. It is translated as CASSLIRDTDTQYF.

The J gene is TRBJ2-2, the V gene TRBV24-1, with 7 bases matching TRBD1. The V gene end was trimmed by 5 bases and the J gene end by 7 bases; junction bases not matched to a gene: 6. This CDR3 has 14 amino acids. Germline CDR1 is KGHDR and CDR2 is SFDVKD. CDR3 DNA sequence: TGTGCCACCAGTGCGGCAGGGGGTAACGGGGAGCTGTTTTTT. Its protein is CATSAAGGNGELFF.

The J gene is TRBJ1-2, the V gene TRBV13; D unclear. CDR3 length: 15 residues. Germline CDR1 PRHDT, CDR2 FYEKMQ (reference sequence). The ends were cut back, 3 bases at V and 2 bases at J, with 13 bases in the middle. The CDR3 nucleotides are TGTGCCAGCAGCTTGTATGGAGCAAAGAACTATGGCTACACCTTC. Translation gives CASSLYGAKNYGYTF. The complete variable domain, with remaining parts taken from reference TRBV13 and TRBJ1-2, reads AAGVIQSPRHLIKEKRETATLKCYPIPRHDTVYWYQQGPGQDPQFLISFYEKMQSDKGSIPDRFSAQQFSDYHSELNMSSLELGDSALYFCASSLYGAKNYGYTFGSGTRLTVV.

This sequence joins TRBV10-2 and TRBJ1-1; 10 bases map to TRBD1. This CDR3 has 13 residues. Trimming removed 10 bases from V and 4 bases from J; junction bases left unmatched: 6. CDR1 is WSHSY, CDR2 SAAADI, per germline. CDR3 amino acids: CATSTGGGTEAFF. The DNA for the CDR3 is TGCGCCACCTCGACAGGGGGCGGCACTGAAGCTTTCTTT.

The CDR3 nucleotides read TGTGCCAGCAGTCGACTCGGACTAGCGGGAGGGGCAGATACGCAGTATTTT. It encodes CASSRLGLAGGADTQYF. The gene calls are TRBV6-6 and TRBJ2-3; 15 bases map to TRBD2. With 5 bases clipped from V and 4 bases from J, the junction kept 7 bases outside the gene matches. CDR3 length: 17 amino acids. From germline, CDR1 is MNHNY and CDR2 SVGAGI (reference sequence).

This chain joins TRBV7-2 and TRBJ1-2; no clear D. This CDR3 has 14 amino acids. Germline V gene data show CDR1 as SGHTA and CDR2 as FQGNSA. V dropped 2 bases and J dropped 2 bases, with 9 bases sitting between them. Here the CDR3 DNA reads TGTGCCAGCAGCTTAACCACAGCAAACTATGGCTACACCTTC. It translates to CASSLTTANYGYTF.

This chain joins TRBV14 and TRBJ1-3; D ambiguous. CDR1 SGHDN and CDR2 FVKESK come from the germline V gene. V dropped 0 bases and J dropped 2 bases, with 11 bases sitting between them. This CDR3 has 16 residues. The CDR3 is CASSQDRGPPGNTIYF. The CDR3 nucleotides read TGTGCCAGCAGCCAAGATAGAGGGCCTCCTGGAAACACCATATATTTT.

The V call is TRBV27, the J call TRBJ2-7, with TRBD1 identical over 7 bases. Germline CDR1 is MNHEY and CDR2 is SMNVEV (reference sequence). Trimming took 5 bases from V and 4 from J; bases not matched to a gene: 8. This CDR3 spans 14 amino acids. DNA of the CDR3: TGTGCCAGCAGTCGGGGACAGATCATTTACGAGCAGTACTTC. Translating it yields CASSRGQIIYEQYF.

The chain uses TRBV15 and TRBJ1-5, with 8 bases aligning to TRBD1. Germline CDR1 and CDR2: LNHNV and YYDKDF (reference sequence). The V segment lost 3 bases and the J segment 3 bases; nucleotides outside the gene matches: 7. This CDR3 is 16 amino acids long. CDR3 in amino acids: CATSSPGTGPNQPQHF. The CDR3 DNA reads as TGTGCCACCAGCAGCCCCGGGACAGGACCCAATCAGCCCCAGCATTTT.

The CDR3 reads CASSLPTGGRYNEQFF. The CDR3 nucleotides read TGTGCCAGCAGCTTGCCGACAGGGGGAAGATACAATGAGCAGTTCTTC. The chain employs TRBV7-3 and TRBJ2-1; TRBD1 aligns across 9 bases. The length of the CDR3 is 16 residues. From germline, CDR1 is SGHTA and CDR2 FQGTGA. Trimming cost V 3 bases and J 4 bases; bases outside gene matches: 7.

Concerning this clone: Other DNA sequences from this sample encode an identical CDR3 as well. V usage is TRBV5-1 and J usage is TRBJ2-7; TRBD2 is a possible D gene (6 bases). Germline V CDR1 and CDR2: SGHRS, YFSETQ. The CDR3 extends over 15 amino acids. V was pared by 2 bases and J by 0 bases, with 12 bases between. The CDR3 coding sequence is TGCGCCAGCAGCTTTTCACCCGGGAGCTCCTACGAGCAGTACTTC. Protein product: CASSFSPGSSYEQYF.

With respect to this clone: At one boundary the junction diverges from the germline segment, which might be a read error. This sequence joins TRBV28 and TRBJ1-2; D possibly corresponds to TRBD1 (6 bases). Germline-derived CDR1 and CDR2 are MDHEN and SYDVKM. CDR3 length equals 15 residues. The CDR3 protein is CASSGGQVPPYGYTF. The CDR3 DNA reads TGTGCCAGCAGTGGGGGACAAGTTCCCCCCTATGGCTACACCTTT.

The chain combines TRBV5-4 with TRBJ2-7; 7 bases agree with TRBD1. With 5 bases clipped from V and 4 bases from J, the junction kept 12 bases outside the gene matches. CDR3 length equals 15 residues. CDR1 is SGHNT and CDR2 is YYREEE in the germline V gene (reference sequence). The CDR3 loop is CASSPQAQGVYEQYF. The CDR3 DNA sequence: TGTGCCAGCAGTCCGCAAGCCCAGGGGGTGTACGAGCAGTACTTC.

The chain is built from TRBV19 and TRBJ1-2; 7 bases align to TRBD1. The CDR3 is 15 residues long. Trimming cost V 6 bases and J 2 bases; bases outside gene matches: 9. Looked up from germline, CDR1 is LNHDA and CDR2 is SQIVND (reference sequence). This CDR3 is CASRNRGMGNYGYTF. CDR3 coding DNA: TGTGCCAGTAGAAACAGGGGTATGGGAAACTATGGCTACACCTTC.

The chain recombines TRBV14 with TRBJ2-1; possibly TRBD2 for D (6 bases). Germline CDR1 and CDR2: SGHDN and FVKESK. V lost 1 base, J lost 4 bases, and 11 bases lay in between. The CDR3 loop spans 15 amino acids. CDR3 in DNA: TGTGCCAGCAGCCAAGGGCTAGCGCCGTACAATGAGCAGTTCTTC. Residues: CASSQGLAPYNEQFF. The complete variable domain, with remaining parts taken from reference TRBV14 and TRBJ2-1, reads EAGVTQFPSHSVIEKGQTVTLRCDPISGHDNLYWYRRVMGKEIKFLLHFVKESKQDESGMPNNRFLAERTGGTYSTLKVQPAELEDSGVYFCASSQGLAPYNEQFFGPGTRLTVL.

The J gene is TRBJ2-7, the V gene TRBV5-4; D ambiguous. The CDR3 sequence is 11 residues long. Trimming took off 3 bases at V and 3 bases at J, with 4 bases between the two ends. The germline gives CDR1 SGHNT, CDR2 YYREEE (reference sequence). CDR3 sequence reads: CASSSGYEQYF. CDR3 coding DNA: TGTGCCAGCAGCTCCGGCTACGAGCAGTACTTC.

The CDR3 protein is CASSLGKGRFQSQHF. The CDR3 coding sequence is TGTGCCAGCAGTCTGGGAAAGGGGAGGTTCCAGTCCCAGCATTTT. The genes are TRBV5-8 and TRBJ1-5, with TRBD1 as a possible D gene (5 bases). The CDR3 consists of 15 residues. Germline loops: CDR1 SGHTS, CDR2 YDEGEE. Trimming pared 5 bases from V and 11 bases from J, leaving 23 bases between.

The V gene is TRBV7-2, the J gene TRBJ2-1; D may be TRBD2 (6 bases). V shed 1 base and J shed 14 bases, with 18 bases lying between them. Per the germline V gene, CDR1 is SGHTA and CDR2 is FQGNSA. The CDR3 runs 14 residues. The CDR3 nucleotides read TGTGCCAGCAGCTTAGTATGGGGACTTCATCTTGAGTTCTTC. Protein sequence: CASSLVWGLHLEFF.

The CDR3 DNA reads TGTGCCAGCAGCGGTCTAGTGGTTTCCACAGATACGCAGTATTTT. This gives the protein CASSGLVVSTDTQYF. The chain carries TRBV7-8 and TRBJ2-3, with unresolved D. Germline V lookup: CDR1 SGHVS, CDR2 FQNEAQ. The CDR3 contains 15 residues. V was shortened by 5 bases and J by 2 bases, with 14 bases between the two germline ends.

The gene calls are TRBV21-1 and TRBJ1-5; the D call TRBD1 from the table was never checked on the DNA. TRBV21-1 represents a pseudogene. The CDR3 runs to 15 residues. CDR3 coding DNA: TGTGCCAGCAGCAAAGAGGGACAGGCCAATCAGCCCCAGCATTTT. Protein product: CASSKEGQANQPQHF.

The chain carries TRBV7-9 and TRBJ2-7; weak D call: TRBD2 (5 bases). There are 13 residues in the CDR3. V was shortened by 3 bases and J by 3 bases, with 9 bases between the two germline ends. Germline V gene lookup returns CDR1 SEHNR and CDR2 FQNEAQ (reference sequence). CDR3 bases: TGTGCCAGCAGCTTCTCGGGGTTCTACGAGCAGTACTTC. Translated, it gives CASSFSGFYEQYF.

V usage is TRBV18 and J usage is TRBJ1-5, with 11 bases lining up with TRBD1. There are 15 residues in the CDR3. V trimming: 3 bases; J trimming: 10 bases; junction bases outside the gene matches: 8. Germline values: CDR1 KGHSH, CDR2 LQKENI. In nucleotides, the CDR3 is TGTGCCAGCTCACCTACGGACAGGGGGCAAAGCCCCCAGCATTTT. Translation gives CASSPTDRGQSPQHF.

This chain connects TRBV18 to TRBJ2-5; possibly TRBD2 for D (5 bases). The CDR3 totals 14 residues. Trimming removed 3 bases at V and 4 bases at J, with 12 bases between. Germline V CDR1 and CDR2: KGHSH, LQKENI. Written as DNA, the CDR3 is TGTGCCAGCTCACCCTTCGGAAGCGGAGAGACCCAGTACTTC. Translating it yields CASSPFGSGETQYF.

CDR3 protein: CASSGGRAPDTQYF. The CDR3 DNA reads as TGTGCCAGCAGTGGCGGGAGGGCCCCAGATACGCAGTATTTT. The V gene is TRBV5-6, the J gene TRBJ2-3; TRBD2 matches at 9 bases. This CDR3 is 14 amino acids long. The J segment lost 4 bases and the V segment lost 5 bases, leaving 5 bases of the junction unmatched. Germline-derived CDR1 and CDR2 are SGHDT and YYEEEE.

This sequence joins TRBV28 and TRBJ1-5; D is unclear. Germline CDR1 is MDHEN and CDR2 is SYDVKM. CDR3 length: 15 residues. V lost 1 base to trimming and J lost 7 bases, with 14 bases between them. The CDR3 DNA sequence: TGTGCCAGCAGTTTATACGGAGGGAAGGGCCAGCCCCAGCATTTT. Its translation is CASSLYGGKGQPQHF.

The V call is TRBV7-2, the J call TRBJ2-3; 7 bases are a match to TRBD2. V lost 3 bases to trimming and J lost 0 bases; unmatched junction nucleotides: 9. The CDR3 covers 17 residues. Germline CDR1 and CDR2: SGHTA and FQGNSA. CDR3 in amino acids: CASSFSSPGGSTDTQYF. CDR3 DNA: TGTGCCAGCAGCTTTTCGTCCCCCGGGGGGAGCACAGATACGCAGTATTTT. Together with reference TRBV7-2 and TRBJ2-3, the CDR3 gives the full variable domain: GAGVSQSPSNKVTEKGKDVELRCDPISGHTALYWYRQSLGQGLEFLIYFQGNSAPDKSGLPSDRFSAERTGGSVSTLTIQRTQQEDSAVYLCASSFSSPGGSTDTQYFGPGTRLTVL.

A single count supports this clone. The chain uses TRBV18 and TRBJ2-1; D is perhaps TRBD2 (7 bases). In germline, CDR1 is KGHSH, CDR2 LQKENI. The CDR3 sequence is 17 residues long. Trimming took 2 bases from V and 0 from J, leaving 14 bases between them. For the CDR3, the DNA is TGTGCCAGCTCACCAGGGGGGGGCCGACGCTCCTACAATGAGCAGTTCTTC. Translating gives CASSPGGGRRSYNEQFF.

V gene TRBV13 combines with J gene TRBJ2-7; D gene unclear. Germline V gene lookup returns CDR1 PRHDT and CDR2 FYEKMQ (reference sequence). The CDR3 consists of 16 residues. Trimming shortened V by 5 bases and J by 2 bases, and 19 bases separated the two germline ends. The chain's CDR3 is CASSEGIEEIAYEQYF. CDR3 coding DNA: TGTGCCAGCAGCGAAGGCATAGAGGAAATAGCCTACGAGCAGTACTTC.

The chain combines TRBV5-1 with TRBJ2-1; tentative D call: TRBD2 (5 bases). Germline CDR1 is SGHRS and CDR2 is YFSETQ. V gave up 4 bases and J gave up 0 bases, with 17 bases separating them. The CDR3 sequence is 17 residues long. For the CDR3, the DNA is TGCGCCAGCAGCCCTGTTACCGGGATTAGCTCCTACAATGAGCAGTTCTTC. It translates to CASSPVTGISSYNEQFF.